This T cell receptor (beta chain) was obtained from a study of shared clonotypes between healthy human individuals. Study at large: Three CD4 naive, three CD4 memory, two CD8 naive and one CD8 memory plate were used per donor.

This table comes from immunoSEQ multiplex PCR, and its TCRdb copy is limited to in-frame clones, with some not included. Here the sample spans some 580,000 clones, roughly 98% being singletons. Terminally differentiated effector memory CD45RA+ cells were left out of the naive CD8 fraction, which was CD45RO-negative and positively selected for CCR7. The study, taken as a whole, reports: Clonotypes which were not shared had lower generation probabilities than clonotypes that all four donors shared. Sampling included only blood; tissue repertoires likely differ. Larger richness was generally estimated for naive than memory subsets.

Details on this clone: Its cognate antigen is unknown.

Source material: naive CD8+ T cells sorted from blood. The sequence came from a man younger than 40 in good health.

CDR3 nucleotides: TGTGCCAGCAGCCGTTATTCCTCCTACGAGCAGTACTTC. Residues: CASSRYSSYEQYF. This sequence joins TRBV5-5 and TRBJ2-7; D not certain. This CDR3 spans 13 amino acids. V was trimmed by 4 bases and J by 0 bases, leaving 8 bases between them. Germline lookup yields CDR1 SGHKS and CDR2 YYEKEE (reference sequence).